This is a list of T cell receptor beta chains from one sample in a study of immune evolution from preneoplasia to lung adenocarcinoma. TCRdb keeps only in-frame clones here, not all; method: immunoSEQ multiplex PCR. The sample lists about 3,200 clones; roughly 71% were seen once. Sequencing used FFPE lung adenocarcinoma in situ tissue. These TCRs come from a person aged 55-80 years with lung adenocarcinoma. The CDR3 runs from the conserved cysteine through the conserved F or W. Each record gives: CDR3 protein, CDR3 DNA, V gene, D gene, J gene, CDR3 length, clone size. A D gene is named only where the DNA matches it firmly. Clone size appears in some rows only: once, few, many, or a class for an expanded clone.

CDR3aa: CASREDSTYSSSPLHF
CDR3nt: TGCGCCAGCAGAGAAGACAGCACCTACTCGAGTTCACCCCTCCACTTT
v_gene: TRBV5-1
d_gene: .
j_gene: TRBJ1-6
len: 16
abundance: .

CDR3aa: CASSPRDTETQYF
CDR3nt: TGTGCCAGCAGCCCGCGGGACACAGAGACCCAGTACTTC
v_gene: TRBV7-2
d_gene: .
j_gene: TRBJ2-5
len: 13
abundance: .

CDR3aa: CSARDVGGYTF
CDR3nt: TGCAGTGCGAGGGACGTCGGTGGCTACACCTTC
v_gene: TRBV20-1
d_gene: .
j_gene: TRBJ1-2
len: 11
abundance: .

CDR3aa: CASSQDEDQPQHF
CDR3nt: TGCGCCAGCAGCCAAGATGAGGATCAGCCCCAGCATTTT
v_gene: TRBV4-3
d_gene: .
j_gene: TRBJ1-5
len: 13
abundance: .

CDR3aa: CASSDRVGTGSSYEQYF
CDR3nt: TGTGCCAGCTCGGACCGTGTAGGTACCGGGAGCTCCTACGAGCAGTACTTC
v_gene: TRBV18
d_gene: .
j_gene: TRBJ2-7
len: 17
abundance: .

CDR3aa: CASSFSGGYGYTF
CDR3nt: TGTGCCAGCAGCTTCTCAGGGGGCTATGGCTACACCTTC
v_gene: TRBV7-9
d_gene: TRBD1
j_gene: TRBJ1-2
len: 13
abundance: few

CDR3aa: CASSQVVGQPNQPQHF
CDR3nt: TGTGCCAGCAGCCAAGTCGTGGGACAGCCAAATCAGCCCCAGCATTTT
v_gene: TRBV4-2
d_gene: TRBD1
j_gene: TRBJ1-5
len: 16
abundance: .

CDR3aa: CASSSQPPGLAGWADTQYF
CDR3nt: TGTGCCAGCAGTTCACAACCACCGGGACTAGCGGGGTGGGCGGATACGCAGTATTTT
v_gene: TRBV27
d_gene: TRBD2
j_gene: TRBJ2-3
len: 19
abundance: few

CDR3aa: CASRQGSNQPQHF
CDR3nt: TGTGCCAGTAGGCAGGGCAGCAATCAGCCCCAGCATTTT
v_gene: TRBV19
d_gene: .
j_gene: TRBJ1-5
len: 13
abundance: few

CDR3aa: CASSQSRGQKLFF
CDR3nt: TGCGCCAGCAGTCAATCCAGGGGGCAAAAACTGTTTTTT
v_gene: TRBV23-1
d_gene: TRBD1
j_gene: TRBJ1-4
len: 13
abundance: .

CDR3aa: CASLRGGEQFF
CDR3nt: TGTGCCAGCCTTAGGGGGGGGGAGCAGTTCTTC
v_gene: TRBV11-3
d_gene: .
j_gene: TRBJ2-1
len: 11
abundance: few

CDR3aa: CASSPVFGSTDTQYF
CDR3nt: TGTGCCAGCAGTCCGGTCTTCGGGAGCACAGATACGCAGTATTTT
v_gene: TRBV28
d_gene: .
j_gene: TRBJ2-3
len: 15
abundance: .

CDR3aa: CATRRRADDYGYTF
CDR3nt: TGTGCCACCAGGAGGAGGGCGGACGACTATGGCTACACCTTC
v_gene: TRBV15
d_gene: .
j_gene: TRBJ1-2
len: 14
abundance: once

CDR3aa: CASRAPSGTRNTEAFF
CDR3nt: TGCGCCAGCAGGGCACCCTCGGGGACGAGGAACACTGAAGCTTTCTTT
v_gene: TRBV4-1
d_gene: .
j_gene: TRBJ1-1
len: 16
abundance: once

CDR3aa: CSAQTGGNEKLFF
CDR3nt: TGCAGCGCACAGACAGGGGGCAACGAAAAACTGTTTTTT
v_gene: TRBV29-1
d_gene: TRBD1
j_gene: TRBJ1-4
len: 13
abundance: .

CDR3aa: CASSSGLYQPQHF
CDR3nt: TGTGCCAGTAGTTCAGGTCTATATCAGCCCCAGCATTTT
v_gene: TRBV19
d_gene: .
j_gene: TRBJ1-5
len: 13
abundance: once